The rows below give T cell receptor beta chains drawn from one sample of a study of blood T cell repertoires in COVID-19. The table came from immunoSEQ multiplex PCR; TCRdb's copy has only in-frame clones and leaves some out. The sample lists roughly 250,000 clones, approximately 91% occurring once. The sequenced material came from peripheral blood. Receptors originate from a woman aged 40 to 50 who had recovered from COVID-19. Each CDR3 is given with its conserved first and last residue. The D gene is left open where the match is weak. Rows may omit the clone size; those that give it use once, few, many or a size class.

v_gene	j_gene	abundance	d_gene	CDR3aa	CDR3nt
TRBV4-3	TRBJ2-3	NA	NA	CASSQGSVRDTQYF	TGCGCCAGCAGCCAAGGGAGTGTGCGGGATACGCAGTATTTT
TRBV18	TRBJ1-1	NA	TRBD1	CASSPPRGGQMSTEAFF	TGTGCCAGCTCACCACCGCGAGGGGGACAGATGAGCACTGAAGCTTTCTTT
TRBV7-9	TRBJ2-5	NA	NA	CATTVGLLQETQYF	TGTGCGACGACCGTGGGGCTCCTCCAAGAGACCCAGTACTTC
TRBV6-5	TRBJ2-7	few	NA	CASSLRDGTYEQYF	TGTGCCAGCAGTTTGCGGGACGGCACCTACGAGCAGTACTTC
TRBV9	TRBJ2-2	NA	TRBD1	CASSVASFGQGSTGELFF	TGTGCCAGCAGCGTAGCTTCATTCGGACAGGGCAGCACCGGGGAGCTGTTTTTT
TRBV3-1/TRBV3-2	TRBJ2-7	NA	NA	CASSRELALSYEQYF	TGTGCCAGCAGCCGAGAATTGGCCTTAAGCTACGAGCAGTACTTC
TRBV24-1	TRBJ2-1	NA	TRBD1	CATGRTGALGNEQFF	TGTGCCACCGGACGGACAGGGGCGCTGGGCAATGAGCAGTTCTTC
TRBV4-2	TRBJ2-6	NA	NA	CASSQELARMSGANVLTF	TGTGCCAGCAGCCAAGAATTGGCGCGGATGTCTGGGGCCAACGTCCTGACTTTC
TRBV7-2	TRBJ1-1	NA	NA	CASSSRTHMNTEAFF	TGTGCCAGCAGCTCCAGGACACATATGAACACTGAAGCTTTCTTT
TRBV7-9	TRBJ2-7	few	TRBD1	CASSPRTGNDEQYF	TGTGCCAGCAGCCCCCGGACAGGGAACGACGAGCAGTACTTC
TRBV6-5	TRBJ2-5	NA	NA	CASTLLETQYF	TGTGCCAGCACTCTTCTGGAGACCCAGTACTTC
TRBV19	TRBJ2-7	NA	TRBD2	CASSMLAGVKIYEQYF	TGTGCCAGTAGTATGCTAGCGGGAGTGAAGATTTACGAGCAGTACTTC
TRBV9	TRBJ2-5	once	NA	CASSEEAHSAETQYF	TGTGCCAGCAGCGAGGAGGCCCATTCGGCGGAGACCCAGTACTTC
TRBV6-2/TRBV6-3	TRBJ2-3	NA	TRBD2	CASSSFSGRADTQYF	TGTGCCAGCAGTTCATTTAGCGGGAGGGCAGATACGCAGTATTTT
TRBV5-1	TRBJ2-2	NA	TRBD2	CASSLGGLAGAGGELFF	TGCGCCAGCAGCTTGGGGGGACTAGCGGGAGCTGGCGGGGAGCTGTTTTTT
TRBV3-1/TRBV3-2	TRBJ2-5	NA	TRBD2	CASSPLSSGGHETQYF	TGTGCCAGCAGCCCCCTCTCGAGCGGGGGTCATGAGACCCAGTACTTC
TRBV5-6	TRBJ2-7	NA	TRBD1	CASSLYGTGGRYEQYF	TGTGCCAGCAGCTTATACGGGACAGGGGGCAGGTACGAGCAGTACTTC
TRBV2	TRBJ2-3	NA	TRBD1	CASSVDRGPTDTQYF	TGTGCCAGCAGCGTGGACAGGGGACCGACAGATACGCAGTATTTT
TRBV5-1	TRBJ2-3	few	TRBD2	CASSRAGGPGDTQYF	TGCGCCAGCAGTCGAGCGGGAGGGCCAGGCGATACGCAGTATTTT
TRBV27	TRBJ1-3	NA	NA	CASSRAGAPYTIYF	TGTGCCAGCAGTCGGGCGGGGGCGCCATACACCATATATTTT
TRBV7-2	TRBJ1-2	NA	NA	CASSKDSDFNYGYTF	TGTGCCAGCAGCAAGGACAGCGACTTTAACTATGGCTACACCTTC
TRBV7-2	TRBJ1-5	once	NA	CASSWGGRADQPQHF	TGTGCCAGCAGCTGGGGAGGAAGGGCCGATCAGCCCCAGCATTTT
TRBV30	TRBJ1-1	NA	NA	CAWSISLFFGPLSGTEAFF	TGTGCCTGGAGTATTTCGTTGTTTTTCGGACCTTTATCGGGGACTGAAGCTTTCTTT
TRBV6-2/TRBV6-3	TRBJ1-1	NA	NA	CASSLTGYRNTEAFF	TGTGCCAGCAGTCTAACAGGGTATAGGAACACTGAAGCTTTCTTT
TRBV29-1	TRBJ2-5	once	NA	CSVLRGLQETQYF	TGCAGCGTTCTTCGGGGTTTACAAGAGACCCAGTACTTC
TRBV28	TRBJ2-7	NA	NA	CASRGARTATYEQYF	TGTGCCAGCAGGGGGGCCAGGACAGCTACCTACGAGCAGTACTTC
TRBV6-2/TRBV6-3	TRBJ2-1	NA	TRBD2	CASSYSRAGARNEQFF	TGTGCCAGCAGTTACTCGAGAGCGGGAGCACGCAATGAGCAGTTCTTC
TRBV3-1/TRBV3-2	TRBJ1-6	many	TRBD1	CASSLTGGNSPLHF	TGTGCCAGCAGCCTGACAGGGGGCAATTCACCCCTCCACTTT
TRBV7-2	TRBJ1-5	NA	NA	CASSLGGVGNQPQHF	TGTGCCAGCAGCTTAGGGGGGGTTGGCAATCAGCCCCAGCATTTT
TRBV6-5	TRBJ1-4	NA	NA	CASTLGTKRTEKLFF	TGTGCCAGCACTTTAGGGACAAAAAGAACTGAAAAACTGTTTTTT
TRBV11-3	TRBJ2-7	NA	TRBD1	CASSTDRDRDYEQYF	TGTGCCAGCAGCACAGACCGGGACAGGGACTACGAGCAGTACTTC
TRBV24-1	TRBJ2-1	NA	NA	CATSDFSEQFF	TGTGCCACCAGTGATTTCAGTGAGCAGTTCTTC